The 2 T cell receptor beta chains listed next were all sequenced from one sample in a study of metastatic and nonmetastatic thyroid tumors. No treatment of any kind had been given to any patient before thyroid surgery. TCRdb re-clonotyped the PCR reads via MiXCR. Here the sample spans approximately 24,000 clones, around 20% being singletons. The sample taken for sequencing was blood. The receptors derive from a male donor with papillary thyroid cancer or a benign thyroid nodule (not recorded which). Some clones in this sample may be carry-over from other donors' samples.

This clone has a count of ten or more. The V call is TRBV30, the J call TRBJ2-5; unclear D gene. Germline V gives CDR1 GTSNPN, CDR2 SVGIG (reference sequence). The V and J ends lost 0 bases and 2 bases respectively, with 13 bases between them. This CDR3 is built from 15 residues. CDR3: CAWSVRVGSQETQYF. CDR3 sequence (DNA): TGTGCCTGGAGTGTACGGGTGGGTTCTCAAGAGACCCAGTACTTC.

Ten or more counts support this clone. The chain employs TRBV20-1 and TRBJ2-5; no clear D gene. This CDR3 spans 12 amino acids. Trimming left V 1 base short and J 4 bases short, with 7 bases between. Germline V gene data show CDR1 as DFQATT and CDR2 as SNEGSKA (reference sequence). In DNA form, the CDR3 reads TGCAGTGCTAGAGTGTACCTAGAGACCCAGTACTTC. Translated, it gives CSARVYLETQYF.